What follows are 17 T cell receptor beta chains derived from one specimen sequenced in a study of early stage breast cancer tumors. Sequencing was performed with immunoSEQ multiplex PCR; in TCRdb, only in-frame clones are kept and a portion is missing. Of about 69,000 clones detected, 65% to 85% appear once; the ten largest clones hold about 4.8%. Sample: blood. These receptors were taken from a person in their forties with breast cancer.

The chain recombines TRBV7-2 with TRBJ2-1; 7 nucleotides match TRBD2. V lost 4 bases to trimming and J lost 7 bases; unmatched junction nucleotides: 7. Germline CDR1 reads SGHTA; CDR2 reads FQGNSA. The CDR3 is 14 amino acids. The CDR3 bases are TGTGCCAGCAGCTCCCGACTAGCCTCGAATGAGCAGTTCTTC. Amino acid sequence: CASSSRLASNEQFF.

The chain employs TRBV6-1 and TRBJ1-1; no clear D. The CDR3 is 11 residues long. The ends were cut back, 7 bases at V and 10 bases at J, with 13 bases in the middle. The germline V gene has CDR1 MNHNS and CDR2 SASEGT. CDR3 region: CASKEDGVAFF. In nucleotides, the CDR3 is TGTGCCAGCAAAGAGGACGGTGTAGCTTTCTTT.

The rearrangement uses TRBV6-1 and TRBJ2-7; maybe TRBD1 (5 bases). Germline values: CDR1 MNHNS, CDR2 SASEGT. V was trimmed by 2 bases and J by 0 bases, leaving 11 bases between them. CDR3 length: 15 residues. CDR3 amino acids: CASSELETVSYEQYF. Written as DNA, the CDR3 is TGTGCCAGCAGTGAACTAGAGACAGTCTCCTACGAGCAGTACTTC.

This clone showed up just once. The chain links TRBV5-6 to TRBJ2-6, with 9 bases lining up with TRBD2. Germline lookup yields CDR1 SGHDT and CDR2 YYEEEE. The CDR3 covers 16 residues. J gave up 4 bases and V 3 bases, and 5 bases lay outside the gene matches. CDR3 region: CASSWGTSTGANVLTF. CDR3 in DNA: TGTGCCAGCAGCTGGGGGACTAGCACCGGGGCCAACGTCCTGACTTTC.

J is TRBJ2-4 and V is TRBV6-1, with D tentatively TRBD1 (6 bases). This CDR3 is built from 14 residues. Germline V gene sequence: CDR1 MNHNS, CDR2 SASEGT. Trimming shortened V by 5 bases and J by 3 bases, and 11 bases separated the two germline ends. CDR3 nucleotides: TGTGCCAGCAGTACCGGGACAATCAAAAACATTCAGTACTTC. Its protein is CASSTGTIKNIQYF.

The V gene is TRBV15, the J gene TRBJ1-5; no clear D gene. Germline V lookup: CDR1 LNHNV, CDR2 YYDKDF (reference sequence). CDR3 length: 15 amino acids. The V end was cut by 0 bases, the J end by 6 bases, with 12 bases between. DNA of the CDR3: TGTGCCACCAGCAGAGATCGTAAAGGGAGTCAGCCCCAGCATTTT. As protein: CATSRDRKGSQPQHF. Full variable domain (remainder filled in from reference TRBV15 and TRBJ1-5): DAMVIQNPRYQVTQFGKPVTLSCSQTLNHNVMYWYQQKSSQAPKLLFHYYDKDFNNEADTPDNFQSRRPNTSFCFLDIRSPGLGDTAMYLCATSRDRKGSQPQHFGDGTRLSIL.

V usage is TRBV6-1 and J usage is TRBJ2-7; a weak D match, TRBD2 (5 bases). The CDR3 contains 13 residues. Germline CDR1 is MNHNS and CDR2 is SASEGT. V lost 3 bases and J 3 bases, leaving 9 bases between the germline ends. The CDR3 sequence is CASSDGLGYEQYF. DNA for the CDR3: TGTGCCAGCAGTGATGGACTCGGCTACGAGCAGTACTTC.

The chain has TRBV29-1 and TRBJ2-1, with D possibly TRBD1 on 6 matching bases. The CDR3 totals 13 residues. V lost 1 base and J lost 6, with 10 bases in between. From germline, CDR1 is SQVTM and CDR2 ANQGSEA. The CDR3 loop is CSVEGTEFNEQFF. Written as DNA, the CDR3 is TGCAGCGTTGAAGGGACAGAATTCAATGAGCAGTTCTTC.

The CDR3 DNA follows: TGCGCCAGCAGCCAATCATTTCCGTGGAGCCCGACTAGTGCATCAGACATTCAGTACTTC. Protein: CASSQSFPWSPTSASDIQYF. The V and J genes are TRBV4-1 and TRBJ2-4; D may be TRBD2 (6 bases). CDR1 and CDR2 from the germline V gene are MGHRA and YSYEKL. V lost 2 bases to trimming and J lost 8 bases, with 31 bases between them. The CDR3 is 20 amino acids.

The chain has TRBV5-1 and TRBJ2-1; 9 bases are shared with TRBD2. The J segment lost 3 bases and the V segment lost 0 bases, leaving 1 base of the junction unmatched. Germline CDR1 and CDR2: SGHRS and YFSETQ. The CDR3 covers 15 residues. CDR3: CASSLGLADYNEQFF. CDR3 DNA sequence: TGCGCCAGCAGCTTGGGACTAGCGGACTACAATGAGCAGTTCTTC.

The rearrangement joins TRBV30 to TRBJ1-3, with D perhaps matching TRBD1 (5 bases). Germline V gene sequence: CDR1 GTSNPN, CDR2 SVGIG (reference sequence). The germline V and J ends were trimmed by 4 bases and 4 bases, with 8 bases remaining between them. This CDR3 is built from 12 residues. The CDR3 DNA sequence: TGTGCCTGGAAGGGGTTAGGAAACACCATATATTTT. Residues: CAWKGLGNTIYF.

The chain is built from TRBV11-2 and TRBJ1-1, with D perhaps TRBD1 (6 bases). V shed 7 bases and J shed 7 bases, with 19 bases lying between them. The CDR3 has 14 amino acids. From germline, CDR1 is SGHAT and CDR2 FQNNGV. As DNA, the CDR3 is TGTGCCAGCACCCTGGGGGGCGCCTTAGGTGAAGCTTTCTTT. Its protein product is CASTLGGALGEAFF. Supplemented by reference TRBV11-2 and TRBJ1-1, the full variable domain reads EAGVAQSPRYKIIEKRQSVAFWCNPISGHATLYWYQQILGQGPKLLIQFQNNGVVDDSQLPKDRFSAERLKGVDSTLKIQPAKLEDSAVYLCASTLGGALGEAFFGQGTRLTVV.

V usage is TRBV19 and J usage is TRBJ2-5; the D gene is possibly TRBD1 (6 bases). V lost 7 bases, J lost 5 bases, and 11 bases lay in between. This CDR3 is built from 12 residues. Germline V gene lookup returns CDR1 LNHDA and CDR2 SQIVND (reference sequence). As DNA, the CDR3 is TGTGCCAGTAAAGACAGGTGGGAGACCCAGTACTTC. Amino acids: CASKDRWETQYF.

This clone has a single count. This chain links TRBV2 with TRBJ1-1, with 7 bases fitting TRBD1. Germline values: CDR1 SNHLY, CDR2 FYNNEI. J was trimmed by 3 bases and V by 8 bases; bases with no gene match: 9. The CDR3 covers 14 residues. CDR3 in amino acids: CASGGQSDHTEAFF. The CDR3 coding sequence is TGTGCCAGCGGGGGACAGTCTGATCACACTGAAGCTTTCTTT.

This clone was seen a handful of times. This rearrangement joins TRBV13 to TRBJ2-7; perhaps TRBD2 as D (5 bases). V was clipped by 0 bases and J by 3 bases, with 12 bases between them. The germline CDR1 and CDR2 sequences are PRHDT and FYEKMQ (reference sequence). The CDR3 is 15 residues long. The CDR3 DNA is TGTGCCAGCAGCTTAGGAAGCGCAGGACTCTACGAGCAGTACTTC. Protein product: CASSLGSAGLYEQYF.

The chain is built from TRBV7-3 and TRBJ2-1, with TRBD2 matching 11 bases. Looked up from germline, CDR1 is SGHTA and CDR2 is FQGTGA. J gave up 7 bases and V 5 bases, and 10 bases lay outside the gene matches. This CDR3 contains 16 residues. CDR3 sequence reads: CASSRTSGPEGNEQFF. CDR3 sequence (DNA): TGTGCCAGCAGCCGGACTAGCGGGCCCGAGGGAAATGAGCAGTTCTTC.

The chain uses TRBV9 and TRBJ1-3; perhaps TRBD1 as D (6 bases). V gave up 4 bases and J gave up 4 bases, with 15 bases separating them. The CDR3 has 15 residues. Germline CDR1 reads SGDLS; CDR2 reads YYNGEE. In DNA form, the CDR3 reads TGTGCCAGCAGCCCAAGAGGGGGTTCAGGAAACACCATATATTTT. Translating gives CASSPRGGSGNTIYF.